This T cell receptor (beta chain) derives from a study of CD8+CD57+ T cells in acquired aplastic anemia (dated by TCRdb to the late 2010s). About the investigation overall: Extracted DNA from sorted CD4+ and CD8+ cells averaged approximately 3 ug, ranging from about 0.18 to 27.4 ug. CD8+CD57+ expansion was defined as a frequency above the mean frequency observed in healthy subjects.

Study-wide conclusions, independent of this receptor: Around 30 CD8+ CDR3 sequences were found in both patients and controls but appeared to be highly expressed in patients and within the immunodominant clones of the patients. No significant difference in CD8+ Simpson's diversity was found between patients and healthy controls (P=0.060).

The patients picked for sequencing were ones in whom flow cytometry had shown an expansion of CD8+CD57+ cells. Every patient had severe acquired aplastic anemia, diagnosed using the International Study of Aplastic Anemia and Agranulocytosis and Camitta criteria. At the time blood was sampled, none of the patients had received any therapy. In the study, sorted CD4+ and CD8+ blood T cells from patients with severe aplastic anemia and from healthy subjects underwent deep sequencing of TCR repertoires. In the USA, patient enrollment took place under clinicaltrials.gov protocols 00001620, 01623167, 00001397, 00071045, 00081523 and 00961064. Ficoll-Paque density gradient centrifugation was used to isolate peripheral blood mononuclear cells. Before DNA extraction, CD4+ and CD8+ T cells were sorted with FACS or magnetic beads. Genomic DNA was used as template for profiling of TCR beta VDJ combinations and CDR3 sequences. An Illumina HiSeq 2000 was the platform used for TCR repertoire sequencing. As for the original processing: Repertoires were assessed using TRBV/TRBJ rearrangement plots, CDR3 size and DJ length profiles, and Simpson's diversity index. The immunodominant clone was defined as the most abundant DNA sequence in deep sequencing data. CDR3 amino acid sequences were checked for sharing between subjects and were compared against published repertoires and the VDJdb database. The public sequencing data were trimmed at Q25 with fastp and processed into clonotypes with MiXCR by TCRdb, which kept only in-frame beta chains. Rows are combined by CDR3 protein, so each entry shows the most common genes and DNA. These V and J calls rely on TCRdb rather than the paper's analysis. In this sample the table shows roughly 80,000 distinct CDR3 sequences, roughly two thirds of which occur a single time. The ten most abundant clones make up approximately 78% of the sample.

V drops 4 bases and J drops 7 bases, leaving 11 bases in between. CDR1 and CDR2, per the germline V gene, are ENHRY and SYGVKD. The CDR3, cysteine through phenylalanine, is 12 amino acids long. The sequence is cut down to CDR3 DNA, 36 bases in frame from base 1. This clonotype was counted between two and nine times. Its antigen remains unidentified. Base qualities are missing; no much larger clone stands one base away. The sequence links TRBV10-3 to TRBJ2-7; no D gene can be assigned with confidence. The clonotype comes from a human donor with aplastic anemia. Sequenced sample: sorted CD4+, CD8+, or CD8+CD57+ T cells (not recorded which) from PBMCs. The nucleotides read TGTGCCATCAGTGGCGTTGCGCAGGAGCAGTACTTC. The encoded protein is CAISGVAQEQYF.